The 14 T cell receptor beta chains given below trace back to one sample, sequenced in a study of T cell responses to AZD1222 COVID-19 vaccine. Using immunoSEQ multiplex PCR, the repertoire was profiled, and TCRdb retains in-frame clones only, with some absent. The table includes about 180,000 clones, 88% detected once. Sample: peripheral blood, taken 28 days after the second AZD1222 dose. The receptors stem from an adult who received the AZD1222 COVID-19 vaccine.

The rearrangement joins TRBV9 to TRBJ1-6; 7 nucleotides match TRBD1. Germline V gene data show CDR1 as SGDLS and CDR2 as YYNGEE. V gave up 0 bases and J gave up 9 bases; unmatched junction bases: 6. This CDR3 is 15 amino acids long. The CDR3 protein is CASSVDRQGGSPLHF. Here the CDR3 DNA reads TGTGCCAGCAGCGTAGATCGACAGGGAGGTTCACCCCTCCACTTT.

V is TRBV9 and J is TRBJ2-3, with D possibly matching TRBD1 (6 bases). V lost 0 bases and J lost 10, with 15 bases in between. This CDR3 comprises 14 residues. The V gene's germline CDR1 is SGDLS and CDR2 YYNGEE. CDR3 sequence reads: CASSVELGAGPQYF. The CDR3 coding sequence is TGTGCCAGCAGCGTAGAATTGGGGGCGGGCCCGCAGTATTTT. The full variable domain, rest sourced from reference TRBV9 and TRBJ2-3, is DSGVTQTPKHLITATGQRVTLRCSPRSGDLSVYWYQQSLDQGLQFLIQYYNGEERAKGNILERFSAQQFPDLHSELNLSSLELGDSALYFCASSVELGAGPQYFGPGTRLTVL.

The V gene is TRBV11-3, the J gene TRBJ1-6, with TRBD1 identical over 7 bases. Trimming removed 6 bases from V and 7 bases from J; junction bases left unmatched: 6. The CDR3 totals 14 residues. The germline V gene has CDR1 SGHNT and CDR2 YENEEA. The DNA of the CDR3 is TGTGCCAGCAGTACGGGACAGAGAAATTCACCCCTCCACTTT. Amino acids: CASSTGQRNSPLHF.

The chain uses TRBV5-8 and TRBJ1-5, with D unclear. Trimming left V 2 bases short and J 5 bases short, with 11 bases between. From germline, CDR1 is SGHTS and CDR2 YDEGEE. The CDR3 has 14 amino acids. CDR3 bases: TGTGCCAGCAGCTTACAAAACAAAGATCAGCCCCAGCATTTT. It is translated as CASSLQNKDQPQHF.

There are a few counts of this clone. CDR3: CASSLIDRVITEAFF. DNA of the CDR3: TGTGCCAGCAGTCTGATAGACAGGGTAATCACTGAAGCTTTCTTT. This chain connects TRBV2 to TRBJ1-1, with 7 bases identical to TRBD1. With V trimmed by 5 bases and J by 4 bases, 10 bases remained unmatched. Germline assignment: CDR1 SNHLY and CDR2 FYNNEI. The CDR3 extends over 15 amino acids. Complete variable domain (other parts from reference TRBV2 and TRBJ1-1): EPEVTQTPSHQVTQMGQEVILRCVPISNHLYFYWYRQILGQKVEFLVSFYNNEISEKSEIFDDQFSVERPDGSNFTLKIRSTKLEDSAMYFCASSLIDRVITEAFFGQGTRLTVV.

This clone was counted a single time. This chain links TRBV19 with TRBJ2-2; D is unresolved. The CDR3 runs to 14 residues. Germline V gene data show CDR1 as LNHDA and CDR2 as SQIVND (reference sequence). V was clipped by 3 bases and J by 4 bases, with 9 bases between them. The CDR3, as DNA: TGTGCCAGTAGTATGGTACTTGCCACCGGGGAGCTGTTTTTT. This translates into CASSMVLATGELFF.

The chain has TRBV2 and TRBJ2-3, with a weak D call TRBD2 (6 bases). In germline, CDR1 is SNHLY, CDR2 FYNNEI. This CDR3 spans 11 amino acids. Trimming cost V 7 bases and J 10 bases, with 12 bases left between them. CDR3 DNA: TGTGCCAGCACGGGGGTAGCTGCGCAGTATTTT. It translates to CASTGVAAQYF.

This sequence joins TRBV9 and TRBJ2-1; 7 nucleotides agree with TRBD1. The V segment lost 0 bases and the J segment 8 bases; nucleotides outside the gene matches: 8. The CDR3 consists of 15 residues. CDR1 and CDR2 from the germline V gene are SGDLS and YYNGEE. The CDR3 spells CASSVVPGGAHEQFF. CDR3 DNA sequence: TGTGCCAGCAGCGTAGTTCCAGGGGGAGCTCATGAGCAGTTCTTC.

J is TRBJ1-5 and V is TRBV19; a possible D gene is TRBD1 (6 bases). The CDR3 has 15 amino acids. V lost 5 bases and J lost 0, with 11 bases in between. The germline gives CDR1 LNHDA, CDR2 SQIVND (reference sequence). The CDR3, as DNA: TGTGCCAGTAGTCCGACAGGCAATAGCAATCAGCCCCAGCATTTT. The encoded protein is CASSPTGNSNQPQHF.

This CDR3 reads CASSLLTGGDTQYF. CDR3 bases: TGTGCCAGCAGCTTGTTAACAGGGGGAGATACGCAGTATTTT. This chain links TRBV7-9 with TRBJ2-3, with 8 positions matching TRBD1. V lost 3 bases, J lost 5 bases, and 4 bases stayed unmatched. The CDR3 extends over 14 amino acids. The V gene's germline CDR1 is SEHNR and CDR2 FQNEAQ (reference sequence).

The chain uses TRBV19 and TRBJ1-5; D possibly corresponds to TRBD1 (5 bases). V lost 5 bases and J lost 3, with 11 bases in between. The CDR3 runs 14 residues. Germline-derived CDR1 and CDR2 are LNHDA and SQIVND (reference sequence). CDR3 amino acids: CASSEGHLNQPQHF. The CDR3 nucleotides read TGTGCCAGTAGTGAAGGACACCTCAATCAGCCCCAGCATTTT.

This clone was seen only once. Written as DNA, the CDR3 is TGTGCCAGCAGCTTGGAGGGTTCCTACAATGAGCAGTTCTTC. This translates into CASSLEGSYNEQFF. The V and J genes are TRBV7-2 and TRBJ2-1, with D tentatively TRBD2 (6 bases). CDR1 and CDR2 from the germline V gene are SGHTA and FQGNSA. Between the trimmed V and J ends, which lost 3 bases and 1 base, there was a span of 7 bases. The length of the CDR3 is 14 residues.

The chain has TRBV20-1 and TRBJ2-5, with D hard to call. Germline loops: CDR1 DFQATT, CDR2 SNEGSKA (reference sequence). This CDR3 comprises 10 residues. V lost 3 bases and J 1 base, leaving 0 bases between the germline ends. The CDR3 DNA reads TGCAGTGCTAGCCAAGAGACCCAGTACTTC. Residues: CSASQETQYF.

The chain is built from TRBV19 and TRBJ2-5; D unclear. Germline V gives CDR1 LNHDA, CDR2 SQIVND (reference sequence). The CDR3 consists of 13 residues. V was clipped by 1 base and J by 0 bases, with 3 bases between them. The DNA for the CDR3 is TGTGCCAGTAGTATAGGAAACCAAGAGACCCAGTACTTC. It translates to CASSIGNQETQYF. The full variable domain, its missing parts supplied by reference TRBV19 and TRBJ2-5, is DGGITQSPKYLFRKEGQNVTLSCEQNLNHDAMYWYRQDPGQGLRLIYYSQIVNDFQKGDIAEGYSVSREKKESFPLTVTSAQKNPTAFYLCASSIGNQETQYFGPGTRLLVL.